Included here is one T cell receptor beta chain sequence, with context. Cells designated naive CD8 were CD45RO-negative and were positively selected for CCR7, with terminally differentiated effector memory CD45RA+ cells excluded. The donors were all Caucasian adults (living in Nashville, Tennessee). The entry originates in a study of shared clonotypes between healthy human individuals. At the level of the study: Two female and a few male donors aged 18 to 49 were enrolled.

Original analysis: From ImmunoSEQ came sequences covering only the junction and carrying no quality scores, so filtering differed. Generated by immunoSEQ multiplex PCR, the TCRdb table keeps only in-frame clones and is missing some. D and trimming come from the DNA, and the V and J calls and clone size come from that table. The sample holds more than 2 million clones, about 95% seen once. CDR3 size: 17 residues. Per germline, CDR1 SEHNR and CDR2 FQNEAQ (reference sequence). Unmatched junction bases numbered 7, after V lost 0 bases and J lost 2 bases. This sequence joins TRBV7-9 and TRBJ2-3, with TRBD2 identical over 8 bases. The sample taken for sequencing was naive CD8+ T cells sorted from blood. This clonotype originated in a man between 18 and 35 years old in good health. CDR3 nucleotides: TGTGCCAGCAGCTTAGCGCTCGGCGGGGGGACCACAGATACGCAGTATTTT. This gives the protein CASSLALGGGTTDTQYF.